The present entry profiles one T cell receptor beta chain with its context. This CDR3 is built from 14 residues. V lost 2 bases and J 2 bases, leaving 7 bases between the germline ends. Germline values: CDR1 ENHRY, CDR2 SYGVKD. The source of the sample is a study of shared clonotypes between healthy human individuals. TCRdb keeps only in-frame clones here, not all; method: immunoSEQ multiplex PCR. The profile shows 2 million to 2.5 million clones, about 90% of them singletons. The sequenced sample was naive CD4+ T cells from PBMCs. The subset was: CD45RA+ positively selected. The chain joins TRBV10-3 to TRBJ2-4, with D hard to call. This sequence was found in a man aged 18 to 30 in good health. Some clones in this sample may be carry-over from other donors' samples. In DNA form, the CDR3 reads TGTGCCATCAGTGAGAGCAGGTCCAAAAACATTCAGTACTTC. It translates to CAISESRSKNIQYF.